This is a list of T cell receptor beta chains from one sample in a study of siplizumab effects on memory and regulatory T cells. The table came from immunoSEQ multiplex PCR; TCRdb's copy has only in-frame clones and leaves some out. The sample includes 98,000 or so clones, about 94% seen only once; the top ten take 0.55% to 0.7%. Sequenced input: Tregs sorted from blood. The source of these receptors is a human donor in good health. Both conserved end residues are part of each CDR3. A D gene is named only where the DNA matches it firmly. The size of a clone is reported for some rows only, either as once, few or many, or as a class for expanded clones.

d_gene	v_gene	j_gene	abundance	CDR3nt	CDR3aa
TRBD1	TRBV6-1	TRBJ1-6	-	TGTGCCAGCAGTGAACCACAGGGGGCAGAGAATTCACCCCTCCACTTT	CASSEPQGAENSPLHF
-	TRBV5-5	TRBJ1-1	-	TGTGCCAGCAGCGACTGGGCACGGAATGAAGCTTTCTTT	CASSDWARNEAFF
TRBD2	TRBV30	TRBJ2-1	-	TGTGCCTGGAGGGGACTAGCGGGATCTGAGCAGTTCTTC	CAWRGLAGSEQFF
-	TRBV27	TRBJ1-2	few	TGTGCCAGCAGTCGGGGGGCCTTCTATGGCTACACCTTC	CASSRGAFYGYTF
-	TRBV20-1	TRBJ2-7	-	TGCAGTGCGGACTACACCTACGAGCAGTACTTC	CSADYTYEQYF
-	TRBV6-5	TRBJ1-6	-	TGTGCCAGCCCTGGGAGGGCACCCCTCCACTTT	CASPGRAPLHF
-	TRBV19	TRBJ1-1	-	TGTGCCAGTACAGCTACGGACCGGTCCTATTTCATGAACACTGAAGCTTTCTTT	CASTATDRSYFMNTEAFF
TRBD2	TRBV10-3	TRBJ2-7	-	TGTGCCAGCAAATCTCTAGCGGGAGGGCCCGAGCAGTACTTC	CASKSLAGGPEQYF
-	TRBV18	TRBJ2-4	once	TGTGCCAGCTCACCACCGTTTACTGGAGGCCTGGGCATTCAGTACTTC	CASSPPFTGGLGIQYF
-	TRBV14	TRBJ1-1	-	TGTGCCAGCAGCCTAAGCCTGGCTGAAGCTTTCTTT	CASSLSLAEAFF
TRBD1	TRBV28	TRBJ2-5	-	TGTGCCAGCAGTAGCCATCTGGTGGGGACAGGGGACCAAGAGACCCAGTACTTC	CASSSHLVGTGDQETQYF
-	TRBV9	TRBJ2-1	-	TGTGCCAGCAGCGTAGTGGGTGAGGGCAATGAGCAGTTCTTC	CASSVVGEGNEQFF
TRBD2	TRBV6-6	TRBJ2-7	-	TGTGCCAGCAGCCGGGGGGGGTTGGAGTACTTC	CASSRGGLEYF
TRBD1	TRBV5-6	TRBJ1-4	-	TGTGCCAGCAGCTTGGGCTGGACAGGGAAGGCGAAACTGTTTTTT	CASSLGWTGKAKLFF
-	TRBV27	TRBJ2-1	-	TGTGCCAGCAGTTTTGCGGTTGGACTGAGCTCCTACAATGAGCAGTTCTTC	CASSFAVGLSSYNEQFF
-	TRBV5-1	TRBJ1-1	-	TGCGCCAGCAGCTTGGCGTGGGCGGTGAACACTGAAGCTTTCTTT	CASSLAWAVNTEAFF
-	TRBV18	TRBJ1-5	-	TGTGCCAGCTCACCGGACCTTGGGCCCCAGCATTTT	CASSPDLGPQHF
-	TRBV29-1	TRBJ2-5	-	TGCAGCGGGGGGATGGAGACCCAGTACTTC	CSGGMETQYF
TRBD1	TRBV2	TRBJ2-4	-	TGTGCCAGCACTGAAATCCGGGACAGGGTGGTCCAAGCCAAAAACATTCAGTACTTC	CASTEIRDRVVQAKNIQYF
-	TRBV7-6	TRBJ2-5	-	TGTGCCAGCAGCTTGAGTCAGCAGACCCAGTACTTC	CASSLSQQTQYF
TRBD2	TRBV11-3	TRBJ2-2	-	TGTGCCAGCAGACCATTAGCGGGAGGGTACACCGGGGAGCTGTTTTTT	CASRPLAGGYTGELFF
-	TRBV11-3	TRBJ2-2	-	TGTGCCAGCAGCTTACTCACCGGGGAGCTGTTTTTT	CASSLLTGELFF
-	TRBV10-3	TRBJ2-7	-	TGTGCCATCCGCAACAGAAACTACGAGCAGTACTTC	CAIRNRNYEQYF
-	TRBV10-3	TRBJ2-1	-	TGTGCCATCAGTGAGCGAGCAGTGAGCTCCTACAATGAGCAGTTCTTC	CAISERAVSSYNEQFF
TRBD2	TRBV14	TRBJ2-5	-	TGTGCCAGCAGCCAAGGAGTACTAGCGGGACCAGAGACCCAGTACTTC	CASSQGVLAGPETQYF
-	TRBV5-1	TRBJ1-1	-	TGCGCCAGCAGCCCACAGGGTTTGGACACTGAAGCTTTCTTT	CASSPQGLDTEAFF
-	TRBV6-5	TRBJ2-1	-	TGTGCCAGCAGCCAACTCCCCGGGGGATACAATGAGCAGTTCTTC	CASSQLPGGYNEQFF
-	TRBV5-1	TRBJ1-1	-	TGCGCCAGCAGCTTGGATACGAACACTGAAGCTTTCTTT	CASSLDTNTEAFF
TRBD1	TRBV27	TRBJ1-4	-	TGTGCCAGCAGTTTACGGGACAGGACAAATGAAAAACTGTTTTTT	CASSLRDRTNEKLFF
-	TRBV2	TRBJ1-2	many	TGTGCCAGCAGTATCTATGGCTACACCTTC	CASSIYGYTF
-	TRBV21-1	TRBJ2-7	once	TGTGCCAGCAGCAAGGGAACAGGTTCCCCCTACGAGCAGTACTTC	CASSKGTGSPYEQYF
TRBD2	TRBV7-3	TRBJ2-1	-	TGTGCCAGCAGCTTAGGACTAGCCTGGAATGAGCAGTTCTTC	CASSLGLAWNEQFF
-	TRBV5-1	TRBJ2-3	once	TGCGCCAGCAGCTTGGTACTAGGCGATTCCGATACGCAGTATTTT	CASSLVLGDSDTQYF
-	TRBV23-1	TRBJ1-1	-	TGCGCCAGCAAATGGAAAGGGATGAACACTGAAGCTTTCTTT	CASKWKGMNTEAFF
-	TRBV7-8	TRBJ2-7	once	TGTGCCAGCAGCGCCTCGAGGGCCTTGGAGCAGTACTTC	CASSASRALEQYF
-	TRBV11-3	TRBJ1-2	once	TGTGCCAGCAGCTTAGGTTTGGTGGGCTTCACCTTC	CASSLGLVGFTF
-	TRBV4-1	TRBJ2-5	-	TGCGCCAGCAGCCAAGGGGCCACCTCGAAGGGAGAGACCCAGTACTTC	CASSQGATSKGETQYF
-	TRBV27	TRBJ2-7	-	TGTGCCAGCAGTTTACGGGCATCCTACGAGCAGTACTTC	CASSLRASYEQYF
TRBD2	TRBV19	TRBJ2-2	-	TGTGCCAGTCATAGGACTAGCGGGGGTTCCGGGGAGCTGTTTTTT	CASHRTSGGSGELFF
-	TRBV2	TRBJ2-1	few	TGTGCCAGCAGTGATAGGTCTGAGCAGTTCTTC	CASSDRSEQFF